This TCR beta chain was identified in a study of blood T cell repertoires in COVID-19. The CDR3 consists of 14 residues. CDR1 and CDR2 (germline): MNHEY, SVGAGI. V gave up 2 bases and J gave up 4 bases; unmatched junction bases: 4. Per the authors' pipeline: The assay estimated nucleated cells by amplifying reference gene primers. Sequenced by immunoSEQ multiplex PCR; TCRdb stores in-frame clones only, minus some. V, J and clone size are taken as reported in that table, and D and trimming were inferred from the DNA itself. The repertoire consists of some 290,000 clones, with nearly 90% occurring once and the leading ten covering over 9%. This clone was picked up one time. Participants were aged roughly 18 to 90 years from approximately 24 US areas. Cohorts were assigned according to the clinical history that participants reported.

V and J are TRBV6-5 and TRBJ2-5; 7 bases match TRBD1. This TCR came from a woman aged 25 to 39 who had recovered from COVID-19. Sample: PBMCs or T cells enriched from blood (not recorded which). The CDR3 DNA sequence: TGTGCCAGCAGTTACGTACGGGACAGAGAGACCCAGTACTTC. Its translation: CASSYVRDRETQYF.